The clone carrying this T cell receptor beta chain was seen repeatedly, ten times or more. A much larger clone lies one base from this, so it may be a read error. Prior to thyroid surgery, none of the patients had received any treatment. This entry belongs to a study of metastatic and nonmetastatic thyroid tumors. At the level of the study: Repertoires from malignant and benign thyroid patients were compared across blood and tumor or nodule tissue.

Germline V gene lookup returns CDR1 SGHVS and CDR2 FNYEAQ. This CDR3 region has 13 residues. In the study's own analysis: CDR3 differences across clinicopathological groups were used to build a distant-metastasis classifier for papillary thyroid cancer. TCRdb reprocessed the PCR reads using MiXCR. TCRdb's processing, not the study's, gives the V and J calls here. The data show about 13,000 clones, about 25% seen once. The sequenced sample was blood. The sequence came from a female donor with papillary thyroid cancer or a benign thyroid nodule (not recorded which). Some clones in this sample may be carry-over from other donors' samples. The V and J genes are TRBV7-6 and TRBJ2-7, with D unresolved. CDR3 DNA sequence: TGTGCCAGCAGCTTGGAGTTGTCCTACGGGCAGTACTTC. Its translation is CASSLELSYGQYF.